This TCR beta chain was identified in a study of blood T cell repertoires in COVID-19. Study details: Sample material is recorded as cDNA or gDNA derived from T cells, B-cell-depleted T cells, or PBMCs.

This CDR3 is built from 15 residues. The V and J ends lost 5 bases and 2 bases, in that order; junction bases with no gene match: 8. CDR1 ENHRY and CDR2 SYGVKD come from the germline V gene. Sequenced by immunoSEQ multiplex PCR; TCRdb stores in-frame clones only, minus some. The repertoire holds about 55,000 clones, with 80% to 90% as singletons. Material: peripheral blood. This rearrangement joins TRBV10-3 to TRBJ2-7; 8 bases are shared with TRBD1. The sequence was collected from a man between 65 and 85 years old with acute or convalescent COVID-19. CDR3 bases: TGTGCCATCAGTATCGCCGGGACAGGCGCCTACGAGCAGTACTTC. Its protein product is CAISIAGTGAYEQYF.